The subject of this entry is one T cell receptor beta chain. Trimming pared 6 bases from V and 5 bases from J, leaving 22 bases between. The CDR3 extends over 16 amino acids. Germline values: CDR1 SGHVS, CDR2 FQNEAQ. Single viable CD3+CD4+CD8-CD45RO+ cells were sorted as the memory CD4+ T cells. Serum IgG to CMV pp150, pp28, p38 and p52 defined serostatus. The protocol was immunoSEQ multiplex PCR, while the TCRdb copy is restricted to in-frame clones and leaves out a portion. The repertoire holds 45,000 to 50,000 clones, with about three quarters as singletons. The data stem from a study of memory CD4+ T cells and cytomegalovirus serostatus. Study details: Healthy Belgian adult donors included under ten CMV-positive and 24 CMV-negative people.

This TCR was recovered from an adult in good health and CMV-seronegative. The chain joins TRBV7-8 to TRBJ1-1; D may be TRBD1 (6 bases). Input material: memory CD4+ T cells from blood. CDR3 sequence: CASSTTTGRLGTEAFF. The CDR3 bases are TGTGCCAGCAGTACTACGACAGGCCGCCTGGGTACTGAAGCTTTCTTT.